The source of this T cell receptor beta chain is a study of CD8+CD57+ T cells in acquired aplastic anemia. Flow cytometry had shown expanded CD8+CD57+ cells in the patients chosen for sequencing. Template material for TCR beta VDJ and CDR3 profiling consisted of genomic DNA. TCRdb redid the calling of the reads with MiXCR, one entry per CDR3 protein. The sample lists 450,000 to 550,000 distinct CDR3 sequences, over 25% seen once, with around 0.82% in the top ten. Specimen: sorted CD4+, CD8+, or CD8+CD57+ T cells (not recorded which) from PBMCs. The sequence was collected from a human donor with aplastic anemia.

As DNA, the CDR3 is TGTGCCAGCAGTGAAGCGAGGGGACGGAACACTGAAGCTTTCTTT. This sequence encodes CASSEARGRNTEAFF. The rearrangement joins TRBV2 to TRBJ1-1; D may be TRBD1 (5 bases). V lost 0 bases to trimming and J lost 1 base, with 9 bases between them. This CDR3 comprises 15 residues. Germline CDR1 SNHLY, CDR2 FYNNEI.